Below, 20 T cell receptor beta chains from the same sample are listed, as sequenced in a study of blood T cell repertoires in COVID-19. Generated by immunoSEQ multiplex PCR, the TCRdb table keeps only in-frame clones and is missing some. The sample lists around 200,000 clones; about 85% were seen once. Specimen: PBMCs or T cells enriched from blood (not recorded which). The receptors were sampled from a woman in her 30s who had recovered from COVID-19.

The chain has TRBV7-3 and TRBJ2-2; 9 bases map to TRBD1. V shed 5 bases, J shed 4 bases, and the junction held 5 bases outside the gene matches. This CDR3 has 15 residues. Germline V lookup: CDR1 SGHTA, CDR2 FQGTGA. In DNA form, the CDR3 reads TGTGCCAGCAGCCCACACAGGGGGCCCACCGGGGAGCTGTTTTTT. Protein: CASSPHRGPTGELFF.

The V gene is TRBV29-1, the J gene TRBJ2-1, with 9 positions matching TRBD1. This CDR3 contains 14 residues. The trim removed 1 base at V and 7 bases at J, leaving 5 bases unmatched. Per the germline V gene, CDR1 is SQVTM and CDR2 is ANQGSEA. For the CDR3, the DNA is TGCAGCGTTGAAGCCGGGACAGGGCGGAATGAGCAGTTCTTC. Translated, it gives CSVEAGTGRNEQFF.

J is TRBJ2-1 and V is TRBV12-5, with TRBD2 identical over 12 bases. Unmatched junction bases numbered 5, after V lost 6 bases and J lost 5 bases. The CDR3 loop spans 15 amino acids. CDR1 and CDR2 from the germline V gene are LGHNT and FRNRAP. CDR3 nucleotides: TGTGCTAGTGGCCCTAGACTAGCGGGGGACAATGAGCAGTTCTTC. Residues: CASGPRLAGDNEQFF.

V and J are TRBV2 and TRBJ1-5; D not certain. CDR3 length: 13 amino acids. Germline CDR1 and CDR2: SNHLY and FYNNEI. V was shortened by 6 bases and J by 8 bases, with 14 bases between the two germline ends. This CDR3 is CASRPVLVEPQHF. The CDR3 nucleotides are TGTGCCAGCAGACCCGTTTTGGTAGAGCCCCAGCATTTT.

The V call is TRBV19, the J call TRBJ2-7, with 9 bases matching TRBD2. The V gene's germline CDR1 is LNHDA and CDR2 SQIVND (reference sequence). The CDR3 is 14 amino acids. V shed 5 bases and J 4 bases; nucleotides not matched to a gene: 6. CDR3 DNA: TGTGCCAGTAGTTTTAGCGGGGGATCGTACGAGCAGTACTTC. Amino acids: CASSFSGGSYEQYF.

In this sample, this clone turned up once. The chain couples TRBV6-2 or TRBV6-3 to TRBJ2-5; 7 nucleotides line up with TRBD1. Trimming cost V 6 bases and J 1 base; bases outside gene matches: 5. Germline CDR1 reads MNHEY; CDR2 reads SVGEGT. CDR3 size: 14 residues. The chain's CDR3 is CASSRNRGQETQYF. For the CDR3, the DNA is TGTGCCAGCAGCCGGAACAGGGGCCAAGAGACCCAGTACTTC.

The genes are TRBV18 and TRBJ1-1, with 9 bases aligning to TRBD1. Germline V gene lookup returns CDR1 KGHSH and CDR2 LQKENI. This CDR3 comprises 16 residues. V trimming: 6 bases; J trimming: 4 bases; junction bases outside the gene matches: 12. Written as DNA, the CDR3 is TGTGCCAGCTCCCCTATTGTGGGACAGGGAACCACTGAAGCTTTCTTT. Translating it yields CASSPIVGQGTTEAFF.

CDR3 residues: CASSVASASGGELFF. The DNA of the CDR3 is TGTGCCAGCAGCGTAGCTAGCGCTTCAGGAGGGGAGCTGTTTTTT. The chain carries TRBV9 and TRBJ2-2; a possible D gene is TRBD2 (6 bases). CDR3 length equals 15 residues. Trimming pared 0 bases from V and 8 bases from J, leaving 14 bases between. Per germline, CDR1 SGDLS and CDR2 YYNGEE.

V is TRBV5-1 and J is TRBJ2-7; perhaps TRBD1 as D (6 bases). CDR3 length equals 17 residues. The germline V gene has CDR1 SGHRS and CDR2 YFSETQ. V was pared by 3 bases and J by 1 base, with 20 bases between. The CDR3 here is CASSSPRRGQWSYEQYF. The CDR3 DNA follows: TGCGCCAGCAGCTCACCTCGGCGCGGACAGTGGTCCTACGAGCAGTACTTC. Supplemented by reference TRBV5-1 and TRBJ2-7, the full variable domain reads KAGVTQTPRYLIKTRGQQVTLSCSPISGHRSVSWYQQTPGQGLQFLFEYFSETQRNKGNFPGRFSGRQFSNSRSEMNVSTLELGDSALYLCASSSPRRGQWSYEQYFGPGTRLTVT.

This clone was observed a single time. The gene calls are TRBV7-2 and TRBJ2-1; D is perhaps TRBD2 (6 bases). CDR1 is SGHTA and CDR2 is FQGNSA in the germline V gene. Trimming removed 2 bases from V and 5 bases from J, with 13 bases in between. The CDR3 is made up of 15 amino acids. The CDR3 DNA follows: TGTGCCAGCAGCTTAACTAGCACGAGGGACAATGAGCAGTTCTTC. Encoded protein: CASSLTSTRDNEQFF.

J is TRBJ1-4 and V is TRBV6-5; D is uncertain. This CDR3 region has 12 residues. V was cut by 5 bases and J by 10 bases, with 11 bases left in between. Germline CDR1 reads MNHEY; CDR2 reads SVGAGI. This CDR3 reads CASSQRSGKLFF. In nucleotides, the CDR3 is TGTGCCAGCAGTCAAAGGTCGGGAAAACTGTTTTTT.

J is TRBJ2-1 and V is TRBV29-1; D is possibly TRBD2 (6 bases). This CDR3 spans 16 amino acids. Germline CDR1 reads SQVTM; CDR2 reads ANQGSEA. Trimming cost V 0 bases and J 3 bases, with 15 bases left between them. The CDR3 here is CSVEDGGGGGYNEQFF. The CDR3 region has the DNA TGCAGCGTTGAAGATGGGGGAGGAGGAGGCTACAATGAGCAGTTCTTC.

In DNA form, the CDR3 reads TGTGCCAGCAGTTCGGGACAAACGGGTTCACCCCTCCACTTT. Translating it yields CASSSGQTGSPLHF. The V gene is TRBV6-5, the J gene TRBJ1-6; possibly TRBD1 for D (6 bases). Germline V gene data show CDR1 as MNHEY and CDR2 as SVGAGI. This CDR3 region has 14 residues. The V gene lost 4 bases and the J gene lost 9 bases, with 13 bases spanning the gap.

This sequence joins TRBV7-9 and TRBJ1-1, with 8 bases that match TRBD1. With V trimmed by 5 bases and J by 0 bases, 11 bases remained unmatched. Germline V gene sequence: CDR1 SEHNR, CDR2 FQNEAQ (reference sequence). The CDR3 covers 17 residues. CDR3 in amino acids: CASSPDTGGLMNTEAFF. The CDR3 nucleotides are TGTGCCAGCAGCCCAGACACAGGGGGACTCATGAACACTGAAGCTTTCTTT.

This chain uses TRBV2 with TRBJ2-7; TRBD1 might be the D (6 bases). The ends were cut back, 4 bases at V and 5 bases at J, with 18 bases in the middle. The CDR3 has 15 residues. Germline V lookup: CDR1 SNHLY, CDR2 FYNNEI. This CDR3 is CASSARYRDSNEQYF. The CDR3 bases are TGTGCCAGCAGTGCCAGATACAGGGATAGTAACGAGCAGTACTTC.

The rearrangement links TRBV9 to TRBJ1-2; 8 bases align to TRBD1. With V trimmed by 6 bases and J by 8 bases, 9 bases remained unmatched. CDR1 is SGDLS and CDR2 is YYNGEE in the germline V gene. The CDR3 consists of 13 residues. CDR3 nucleotide sequence: TGTGCCAGCACCAGCGGACAGGGCAGGGGCTACACCTTC. It yields the protein CASTSGQGRGYTF.

V and J are TRBV2 and TRBJ1-2, with 7 bases aligning to TRBD1. CDR1 SNHLY and CDR2 FYNNEI come from the germline V gene. Trimming took 7 bases from V and 3 from J; bases not matched to a gene: 8. The CDR3 sequence is 14 residues long. The CDR3: CASTRDSVDYGYTF. The CDR3 nucleotides are TGTGCCAGCACTAGGGACAGCGTCGACTATGGCTACACCTTC.

This chain joins TRBV5-1 and TRBJ2-3; unclear D gene. V lost 4 bases, J lost 6 bases, and 9 bases lay in between. This CDR3 spans 12 amino acids. The germline gives CDR1 SGHRS, CDR2 YFSETQ. The CDR3 bases are TGCGCCAGCAGCCCCCACGGGGATACGCAGTATTTT. Protein product: CASSPHGDTQYF.

The V gene is TRBV2, the J gene TRBJ1-1; D is undetermined. The CDR3 covers 16 residues. Germline V CDR1 and CDR2: SNHLY, FYNNEI. Deletions cut 6 bases from V and 10 bases from J, with 27 bases between. The CDR3 DNA reads as TGTGCCAGCAGACCAGACAACCATCCGAACACTGAGGGAGCTTTCTTT. This sequence encodes CASRPDNHPNTEGAFF. Full variable domain (outside the CDR3, taken from reference TRBV2 and TRBJ1-1): EPEVTQTPSHQVTQMGQEVILRCVPISNHLYFYWYRQILGQKVEFLVSFYNNEISEKSEIFDDQFSVERPDGSNFTLKIRSTKLEDSAMYFCASRPDNHPNTEGAFFGQGTRLTVV.

The J gene is TRBJ2-1, the V gene TRBV4-3; tentative D call: TRBD2 (6 bases). V dropped 0 bases and J dropped 4 bases, with 16 bases sitting between them. In germline, CDR1 is LGHNA, CDR2 YSLEER. This CDR3 has 17 residues. In DNA, the CDR3 is TGCGCCAGCAGCCAAGATGGGGACTCAAAAGGGTACAATGAGCAGTTCTTC. It translates to CASSQDGDSKGYNEQFF.